Presented here are 30 T cell receptor beta chains from one specimen sequenced in a study of CD4 and CD8 cells across lung adenocarcinoma regions. In TCRdb, the PCR reads were re-called with MiXCR into one record per CDR3 protein. The top ten hold approximately 48% of the sample, which has approximately 24,000 distinct CDR3 sequences, approximately 50% seen once. The sample taken for sequencing was CD8+ T cells from the center of a lung tumor. These receptors were obtained from a male donor with lung adenocarcinoma. The CD4 and CD8 labels of this study may be unreliable.

This clonotype was recorded only once. The rearrangement uses TRBV6-1 and TRBJ1-1, with D tentatively TRBD1 (6 bases). V lost 6 bases, J lost 3 bases, and 11 bases lay in between. The CDR3 is 13 amino acids. The V gene's germline CDR1 is MNHNS and CDR2 SASEGT. In DNA, the CDR3 is TGTGCCAGCAGATCCAGGGGCTACACTGAAGCTTTCTTT. Protein: CASRSRGYTEAFF.

This chain uses TRBV6-1 with TRBJ2-1; 8 bases map to TRBD1. The end of the DNA fits TRBJ2-7 better, so the J call may be wrong. Germline-derived CDR1 and CDR2 are MNHNS and SASEGT. The CDR3 contains 12 residues. CDR3 nucleotide sequence: TGTGCCAGCGGGGCAGGGGGCGATGCGCAGTACTTC. It is translated as CASGAGGDAQYF.

Regarding this clonotype: Likely a read error: the CDR3 ends without its conserved phenylalanine or tryptophan. The DNA is omitted, as the CDR3 cannot be located on it reliably, and the CDR3 follows TCRdb's listing. The chain has TRBV6-1 and TRBJ2-6; whether TRBD2, the table's D call, matches the DNA was not checked. The CDR3 spans 17 amino acids, including both terminal residues. From germline, CDR1 is MNHNS and CDR2 SASEGT. This CDR3 reads CASSEEASGPYEQYFGA.

This clonotype has only a few counts. The V gene is TRBV28, the J gene TRBJ1-5, with D hard to call. CDR1 and CDR2 from the germline V gene are MDHEN and SYDVKM. Trimming pared 2 bases from V and 6 bases from J, leaving 5 bases between. The CDR3 has 12 residues. The CDR3: CASSLSGQPQHF. As DNA, the CDR3 is TGTGCCAGCAGTTTAAGTGGTCAGCCCCAGCATTTT.

This chain links TRBV27 with TRBJ1-2; D is uncertain. This CDR3 comprises 13 residues. The germline CDR1 and CDR2 sequences are MNHEY and SMNVEV (reference sequence). V was cut by 3 bases and J by 7 bases, with 12 bases left in between. CDR3 in DNA: TGTGCCAGCAGTTTGGGTGGGATTAGTGGCTACACCTTC. Protein product: CASSLGGISGYTF.

This clonotype is categorized as medium-sized. The rearrangement links TRBV6-1 to TRBJ2-1, with 9 bases aligning to TRBD2. Germline V gene lookup returns CDR1 MNHNS and CDR2 SASEGT. This CDR3 comprises 15 residues. V lost 4 bases to trimming and J lost 4 bases; unmatched junction nucleotides: 5. CDR3 DNA: TGTGCCAGCAGTGCATCTAGCGGGGATTACAATGAGCAGTTCTTC. Translating gives CASSASSGDYNEQFF.

This clonotype was found many times. The chain uses TRBV6-1 and TRBJ1-5; D is ambiguous. The CDR3 sequence is 15 residues long. The germline gives CDR1 MNHNS, CDR2 SASEGT. Trimming pared 0 bases from V and 4 bases from J, leaving 10 bases between. The CDR3 is CASSEAIGWNQPQHF. CDR3 nucleotide sequence: TGTGCCAGCAGTGAAGCGATAGGGTGGAATCAGCCCCAGCATTTT.

This clonotype has just a few counts. The rearrangement joins TRBV28 to TRBJ2-1, with no clear D. The CDR3 has 12 amino acids. The V gene's germline CDR1 is MDHEN and CDR2 SYDVKM. Trimming pared 6 bases from V and 2 bases from J, leaving 5 bases between. The CDR3 reads CASRPTYNEQFF. CDR3 DNA: TGTGCCAGCAGGCCGACCTACAATGAGCAGTTCTTC.

By proportion, this clonotype is medium-sized. This rearrangement joins TRBV6-5 to TRBJ2-5; D gene unclear. Germline V gene data show CDR1 as MNHEY and CDR2 as SVGAGI. The CDR3 consists of 13 residues. V was pared by 4 bases and J by 5 bases, with 11 bases between. The CDR3 DNA follows: TGTGCCAGCAGTTCCGGGTCCTGGGAGACCCAGTACTTC. Protein: CASSSGSWETQYF.

J is TRBJ1-5 and V is TRBV6-2 or TRBV6-3; possibly TRBD1 for D (6 bases). The germline CDR1 and CDR2 sequences are MNHEY and SVGEGT. Between the trimmed V and J ends, which lost 5 bases and 7 bases, there was a span of 18 bases. This CDR3 comprises 15 residues. CDR3 coding DNA: TGTGCCAGCAGTCCCGGGGGGCAGGGCAGGCAGCCCCAGCATTTT. Translated: CASSPGGQGRQPQHF.

This clonotype was observed many times. The chain couples TRBV7-2 to TRBJ2-6; no definite D call. This CDR3 spans 14 amino acids. The germline CDR1 and CDR2 sequences are SGHTA and FQGNSA. V lost 5 bases and J lost 3, with 8 bases in between. CDR3 amino acids: CASSPRRGANVLTF. CDR3 in DNA: TGTGCCAGCAGCCCCCGTCGTGGGGCCAACGTCCTGACTTTC. Combining the CDR3 with reference TRBV7-2 and TRBJ2-6 gives the whole variable domain GAGVSQSPSNKVTEKGKDVELRCDPISGHTALYWYRQSLGQGLEFLIYFQGNSAPDKSGLPSDRFSAERTGGSVSTLTIQRTQQEDSAVYLCASSPRRGANVLTFGAGSRLTVL.

Comments on this clonotype: A much larger clone is a single base away; this may be a read error. The gene calls are TRBV6-1 and TRBJ2-1; 9 bases align to TRBD1. Trimming at V came to 6 bases and at J to 10 bases, leaving 10 bases not matched to a gene. The CDR3 sequence is 14 residues long. CDR1 and CDR2 (germline): MNHNS, SASEGT. CDR3 sequence reads: CASRLWDRDPEQFF. CDR3 in DNA: TGTGCCAGCAGATTGTGGGACAGGGATCCGGAGCAGTTCTTC.

The sample holds a few counts of this clonotype. CDR3 protein: CASSLAGEKTQYF. Written as DNA, the CDR3 is TGTGCCAGCAGCTTAGCGGGGGAGAAGACCCAGTACTTC. V and J are TRBV11-2 and TRBJ2-5; D is possibly TRBD2 (6 bases). Between the trimmed V and J ends, which lost 1 base and 6 bases, there was a span of 9 bases. CDR3 length equals 13 residues. Germline lookup yields CDR1 SGHAT and CDR2 FQNNGV.

This clonotype was detected many times. This chain links TRBV10-1 with TRBJ2-2; D is undetermined. V was cut by 6 bases and J by 4 bases, with 9 bases left in between. Germline loops: CDR1 WNHNN, CDR2 SYGVQD (reference sequence). The CDR3 runs to 13 residues. DNA for the CDR3: TGCGCCAGCAGCGGACCGACCACCGGGGAGCTGTTTTTT. Amino acid sequence: CASSGPTTGELFF.

The chain recombines TRBV6-5 with TRBJ2-1, with D tentatively TRBD1 (6 bases). CDR3 length: 15 amino acids. With 2 bases removed from V and 2 bases from J, the gap between germline ends came to 10 bases. CDR1 MNHEY and CDR2 SVGAGI come from the germline V gene. CDR3: CASSYATGAYNEQFF. Here the CDR3 DNA reads TGTGCCAGCAGTTACGCGACAGGAGCCTACAATGAGCAGTTCTTC.

This chain links TRBV20-1 with TRBJ2-1, with D possibly being TRBD2 (5 bases). With the DNA end fitting TRBJ2-7 better, the J assignment may be wrong. Germline CDR1 and CDR2: DFQATT and SNEGSKA (reference sequence). The CDR3 contains 14 residues. The CDR3 coding sequence is TGCAGTGCTAGAGATGCGGGTGTCTCCTACGAGCAGTACTTC. As protein: CSARDAGVSYEQYF.

This clonotype has a count of ten or more. A single base separates this from a much larger clone, so it may be a read error. The V and J genes are TRBV6-1 and TRBJ2-4; possible D gene TRBD2, 6 bases. Trimming cost V 3 bases and J 13 bases, with 22 bases left between them. CDR1 and CDR2 (germline): MNHNS, SASEGT. The CDR3 covers 15 residues. The CDR3, as DNA: TGTGCCAGCAGTGAGGCGGGACCATCCTACAATGAGCAGTACTTC. Protein sequence: CASSEAGPSYNEQYF.

The chain carries TRBV6-1 and TRBJ2-1; maybe TRBD2 (7 bases). With the DNA end fitting TRBJ2-5 better, the J assignment may be wrong. Germline lookup yields CDR1 MNHNS and CDR2 SASEGT. The CDR3 consists of 16 residues. The CDR3 loop reads CASGTPGGRDKKIQYF. CDR3 in DNA: TGTGCCAGCGGGACCCCCGGGGGGCGTGACAAAAAGATCCAGTACTTC.

This clonotype has a handful of counts. V gene TRBV12-3 or TRBV12-4 combines with J gene TRBJ2-1; 8 nucleotides align to TRBD1. The J call may be in error: the DNA end matches TRBJ2-7 better. This CDR3 is built from 13 residues. The CDR3, as DNA: TGTGCCAGCAGTGCTGACAGGGGTTACGAGCAGTACTTC. Encoded protein: CASSADRGYEQYF.

The J gene is TRBJ2-4, the V gene TRBV6-1; D is perhaps TRBD1 (5 bases). Trimming took 10 bases from V and 6 from J, leaving 16 bases between them. CDR3 length equals 13 residues. CDR1 is MNHNS and CDR2 is SASEGT in the germline V gene. CDR3 bases: TGTGCCACAAAAATGGGGCAGGCAAACATTCAGTACTTC. Protein: CATKMGQANIQYF.

On this clonotype itself: One end of the junction varies from germline; a read error may be responsible. The V gene is TRBV27, the J gene TRBJ2-4, with 8 bases identical to TRBD2. The CDR3 runs 14 residues. From germline, CDR1 is MNHEY and CDR2 SMNVEV (reference sequence). The CDR3 loop is CPSGGGMATDMQYF. For the CDR3, the DNA is TGTCCCAGCGGGGGCGGGATGGCCACAGATATGCAGTATTTC.

V usage is TRBV4-1 and J usage is TRBJ2-3, with D perhaps matching TRBD2 (6 bases). V was cut by 5 bases and J by 7 bases, with 19 bases left in between. CDR1 and CDR2 (germline): MGHRA, YSYEKL. This CDR3 region has 15 residues. The CDR3 reads CASSSGVESKNTQYF. CDR3 in DNA: TGCGCCAGCAGCTCGGGGGTGGAGTCCAAAAATACGCAGTATTTT.

To note about this clonotype: One junction end disagrees with the germline gene, perhaps due to a read error. This rearrangement joins TRBV6-1 to TRBJ2-3; D is unresolved. There are 11 residues in the CDR3. The germline V gene encodes CDR1 MNHNS and CDR2 SASEGT. The CDR3, as DNA: TGTGGCGGCGGTGACACAGATACGCAGTACTTT. Its translation: CGGGDTDTQYF.

This clonotype is a singleton in its sample. This rearrangement joins TRBV10-3 to TRBJ2-1, with unresolved D. CDR1 ENHRY and CDR2 SYGVKD come from the germline V gene. This CDR3 contains 12 residues. The CDR3 DNA reads TGTGAGGGCTGTGCGCACACCGGTGAGCAGTTCTTC. This sequence encodes CEGCAHTGEQFF.

Concerning this clonotype: It is unclear where the CDR3 begins or ends on the DNA, so no DNA is shown, and the CDR3 is as TCRdb lists it. The V and J genes are TRBV6-1 and TRBJ2-3; no check of the table's D call, TRBD1, against the DNA was made. Germline assignment: CDR1 MNHNS and CDR2 SASEGT. The CDR3 numbers 21 amino acids, ends counted. The CDR3 loop reads CASSPRTGPYEQYFGPDTQYF.

The chain couples TRBV6-1 to TRBJ2-1, with D possibly being TRBD1 (6 bases). TRBJ2-5 matches the DNA end more closely, so the J call is doubtful. CDR1 and CDR2 (germline): MNHNS, SASEGT. This CDR3 is 13 amino acids long. CDR3 sequence (DNA): TGTGCCAGCAGTCCAGGGGTAGCGGAGACCCAGTACTTC. It specifies CASSPGVAETQYF.

V usage is TRBV6-5 and J usage is TRBJ2-7; D might be TRBD2 (5 bases). This CDR3 is built from 14 residues. Trimming pared 2 bases from V and 2 bases from J, leaving 10 bases between. Germline V gene sequence: CDR1 MNHEY, CDR2 SVGAGI. For the CDR3, the DNA is TGTGCCAGCAGTTACGGCGGGCCACCCTACGAGCAGTACTTC. Its translation is CASSYGGPPYEQYF.

V and J are TRBV6-1 and TRBJ2-5, with 9 bases that match TRBD2. The J call may be mistaken, given a closer DNA end match to TRBJ2-1. The CDR3 runs 15 residues. CDR1 is MNHNS and CDR2 is SASEGT in the germline V gene. CDR3 sequence (DNA): TGTGCCAGCAGGGGAACCCCGGGACTAGCAGGGGAGCAGTTCTTC. Protein sequence: CASRGTPGLAGEQFF.

The rearrangement links TRBV5-5 to TRBJ2-1, with D possibly TRBD2 on 6 matching bases. V was clipped by 1 base and J by 0 bases, with 11 bases between them. CDR3 length: 16 residues. In germline, CDR1 is SGHKS, CDR2 YYEKEE (reference sequence). CDR3 nucleotides: TGTGCCAGCAGCTTGTCTCATAGCGGCTCCTACAATGAGCAGTTCTTC. Translation gives CASSLSHSGSYNEQFF.

This clonotype was observed a few times. This chain links TRBV11-3 with TRBJ2-2; 14 bases line up with TRBD2. This CDR3 has 16 amino acids. Per the germline V gene, CDR1 is SGHNT and CDR2 is YENEEA. V trimming: 5 bases; J trimming: 6 bases; junction bases outside the gene matches: 5. DNA of the CDR3: TGTGCCAGCAGCACCCGGGGACTAGCGGGAGCCGGGGAGCTGTTTTTT. Its translation: CASSTRGLAGAGELFF.